A single sample gave rise to the 3 T cell receptor beta chains below, sequenced in a study of blood T cells in healthy people across ages. The use of a sample-barcoded 5' primer and a J-beta primer mix characterized a second PCR of roughly 7 to 11 cycles. MiXCR, run by TCRdb on the 5' RACE reads, gives a single entry per CDR3 protein. The sample holds over 300,000 distinct CDR3 sequences, roughly half seen once. Sequencing was done on a sample of blood. All receptors derive from a man between 60 and 75 years old in good health.

This clonotype was detected a few times. The V call is TRBV4-3, the J call TRBJ2-7, with a tentative D call TRBD2 (5 bases). The V and J ends lost 0 bases and 3 bases respectively, with 9 bases between them. CDR1 LGHNA and CDR2 YSLEER come from the germline V gene. There are 14 residues in the CDR3. The CDR3 DNA is TGCGCCAGCAGCCAAGAGAGGGTGCGCTACGAGCAGTACTTC. Encoded protein: CASSQERVRYEQYF.

In this sample, this clonotype turned up many times. The chain joins TRBV6-5 to TRBJ1-5; TRBD1 matches at 9 bases. Germline V lookup: CDR1 MNHEY, CDR2 SVGAGI. The CDR3 is 14 residues long. V shed 6 bases, J shed 7 bases, and the junction held 7 bases outside the gene matches. The CDR3 DNA reads TGTGCCAGCAGCCCGGGACAGGGTAGCCAGCCCCAGCATTTT. Amino acids: CASSPGQGSQPQHF.

In regard to this clonotype: A much bigger clone sits one base away, suggesting this may be a read error. The rearrangement links TRBV3-1 to TRBJ2-7; 13 positions agree with TRBD2. V shed 8 bases, J shed 7 bases, and the junction held 11 bases outside the gene matches. The CDR3 runs 15 residues. The V gene's germline CDR1 is LGHDT and CDR2 YNNKEL (reference sequence). CDR3 residues: CASQLLTSGRNEQYF. CDR3 sequence (DNA): TGTGCCAGCCAACTTTTGACTAGCGGGAGGAATGAGCAGTACTTC.